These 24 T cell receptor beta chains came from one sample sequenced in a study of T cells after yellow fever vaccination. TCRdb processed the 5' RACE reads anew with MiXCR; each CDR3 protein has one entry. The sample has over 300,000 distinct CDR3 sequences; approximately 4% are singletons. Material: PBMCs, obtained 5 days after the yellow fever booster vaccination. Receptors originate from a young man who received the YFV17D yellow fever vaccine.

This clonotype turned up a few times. CDR3 bases: TGTGCCAGCAGTTACGGTAGGGGGACAGATGAAGCTTTCTTT. Translated, it gives CASSYGRGTDEAFF. The chain employs TRBV6-2 or TRBV6-3 and TRBJ1-1, with 7 bases fitting TRBD1. Germline CDR1 reads MNHEY; CDR2 reads SVGEGT. The CDR3 is 14 amino acids. After removal of 2 bases from V and 7 bases from J, the junction contained 7 bases not matched to a gene.

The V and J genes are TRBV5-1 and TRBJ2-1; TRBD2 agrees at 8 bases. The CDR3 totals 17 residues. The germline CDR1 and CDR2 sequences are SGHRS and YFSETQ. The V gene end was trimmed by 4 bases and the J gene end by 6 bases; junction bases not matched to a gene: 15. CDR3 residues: CASSNQPGLVGGNEQFF. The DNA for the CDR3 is TGCGCCAGCAGCAACCAACCGGGACTAGTGGGGGGCAATGAGCAGTTCTTC.

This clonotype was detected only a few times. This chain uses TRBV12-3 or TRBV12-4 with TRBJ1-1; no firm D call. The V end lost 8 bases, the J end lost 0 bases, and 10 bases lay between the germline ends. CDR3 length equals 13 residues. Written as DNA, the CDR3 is TGTGCCAGCCTCCGCAGAATGAACACTGAAGCTTTCTTT. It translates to CASLRRMNTEAFF.

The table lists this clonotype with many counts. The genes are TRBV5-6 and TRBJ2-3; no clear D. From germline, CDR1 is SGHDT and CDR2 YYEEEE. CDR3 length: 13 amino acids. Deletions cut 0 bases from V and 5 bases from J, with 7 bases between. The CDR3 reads CASSLALLDTQYF. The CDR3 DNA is TGTGCCAGCAGCTTGGCCTTACTAGATACGCAGTATTTT.

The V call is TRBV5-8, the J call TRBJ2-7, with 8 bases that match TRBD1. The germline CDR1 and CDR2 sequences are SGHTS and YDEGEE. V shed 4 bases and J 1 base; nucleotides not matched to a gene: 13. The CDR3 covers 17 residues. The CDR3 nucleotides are TGTGCCAGCAGCCCACCCCCCAGGACAGGGAGGTCCTACGAGCAGTACGTC. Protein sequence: CASSPPPRTGRSYEQYV.

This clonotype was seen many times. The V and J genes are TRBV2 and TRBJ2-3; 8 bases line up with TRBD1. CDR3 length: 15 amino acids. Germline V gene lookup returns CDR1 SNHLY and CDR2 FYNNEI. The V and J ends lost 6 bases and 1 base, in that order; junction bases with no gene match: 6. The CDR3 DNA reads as TGTGCCAGCAGCGGAGGACAGGGAGGCACAGATACGCAGTATTTT. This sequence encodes CASSGGQGGTDTQYF.

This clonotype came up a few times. CDR3 sequence reads: CSALRFGEATEAFF. For the CDR3, the DNA is TGCAGCGCACTAAGGTTCGGGGAGGCCACTGAAGCTTTCTTT. The chain is built from TRBV29-1 and TRBJ1-1; D ambiguous. Germline V gene lookup returns CDR1 SQVTM and CDR2 ANQGSEA. Trimming removed 7 bases from V and 4 bases from J, with 19 bases in between. The CDR3 has 14 amino acids. The full variable domain, rest sourced from reference TRBV29-1 and TRBJ1-1, is SAVISQKPSRDICQRGTSLTIQCQVDSQVTMMFWYRQQPGQSLTLIATANQGSEATYESGFVIDKFPISRPNLTFSTLTVSNMSPEDSSIYLCSALRFGEATEAFFGQGTRLTVV.

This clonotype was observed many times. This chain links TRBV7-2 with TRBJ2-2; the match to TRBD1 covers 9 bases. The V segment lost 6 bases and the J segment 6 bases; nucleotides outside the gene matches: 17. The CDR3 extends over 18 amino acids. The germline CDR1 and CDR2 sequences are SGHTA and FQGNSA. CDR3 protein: CASSLGTRRQGVSGELFF. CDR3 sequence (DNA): TGTGCCAGCAGTCTTGGGACCAGAAGACAGGGGGTTTCCGGGGAGCTGTTTTTT.

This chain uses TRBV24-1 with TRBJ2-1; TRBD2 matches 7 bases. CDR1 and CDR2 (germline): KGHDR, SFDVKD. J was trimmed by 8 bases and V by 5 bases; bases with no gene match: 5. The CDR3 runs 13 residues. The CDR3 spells CATSGRAGDEQFF. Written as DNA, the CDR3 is TGTGCCACCAGTGGTCGGGCGGGGGATGAGCAGTTCTTC.

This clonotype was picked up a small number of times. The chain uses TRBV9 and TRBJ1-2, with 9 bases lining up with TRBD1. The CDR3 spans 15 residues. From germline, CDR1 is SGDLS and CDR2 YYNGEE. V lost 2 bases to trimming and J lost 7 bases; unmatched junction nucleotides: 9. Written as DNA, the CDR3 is TGTGCCAGCAGCGTCAGCGGGACAGGGCGAGGTGGCTACACCTTC. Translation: CASSVSGTGRGGYTF.

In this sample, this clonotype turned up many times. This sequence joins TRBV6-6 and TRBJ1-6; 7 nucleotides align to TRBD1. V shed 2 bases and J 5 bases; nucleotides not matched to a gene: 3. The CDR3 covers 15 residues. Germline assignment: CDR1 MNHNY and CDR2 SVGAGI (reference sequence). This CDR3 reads CASSYPQGNNSPLHF. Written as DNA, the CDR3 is TGTGCCAGCAGTTACCCACAGGGGAATAATTCACCCCTCCACTTT.

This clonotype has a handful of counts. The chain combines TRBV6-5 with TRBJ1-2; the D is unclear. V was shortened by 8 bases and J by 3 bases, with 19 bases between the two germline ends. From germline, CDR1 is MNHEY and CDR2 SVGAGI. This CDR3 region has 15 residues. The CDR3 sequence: CASSPLLLRDYGYTF. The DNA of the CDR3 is TGTGCCAGCTCTCCCCTTCTGCTTAGGGACTATGGCTACACCTTC.

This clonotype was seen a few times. The CDR3 coding sequence is TGTGCCATCGGGTGGGGGCCTGAGCAGTTCTTC. Translation: CAIGWGPEQFF. The J gene is TRBJ2-1, the V gene TRBV10-3, with D perhaps TRBD1 (6 bases). Trimming shortened V by 8 bases and J by 9 bases, and 11 bases separated the two germline ends. Germline V lookup: CDR1 ENHRY, CDR2 SYGVKD. There are 11 residues in the CDR3.

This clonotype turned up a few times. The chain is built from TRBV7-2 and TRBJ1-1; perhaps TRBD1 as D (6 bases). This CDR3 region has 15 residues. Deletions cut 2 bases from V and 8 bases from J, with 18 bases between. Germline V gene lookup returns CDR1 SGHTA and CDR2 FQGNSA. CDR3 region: CASSLPPAGAREAFF. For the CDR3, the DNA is TGTGCCAGCAGCTTACCTCCCGCAGGGGCGAGAGAAGCTTTCTTT.

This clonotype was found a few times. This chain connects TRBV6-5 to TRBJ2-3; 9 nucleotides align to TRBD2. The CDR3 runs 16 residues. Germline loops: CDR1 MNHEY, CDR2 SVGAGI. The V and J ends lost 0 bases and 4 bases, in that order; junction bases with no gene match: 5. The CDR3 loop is CASSYSGLAGSDTQYF. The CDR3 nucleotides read TGTGCCAGCAGTTACTCTGGGCTAGCGGGGTCAGATACGCAGTATTTT.

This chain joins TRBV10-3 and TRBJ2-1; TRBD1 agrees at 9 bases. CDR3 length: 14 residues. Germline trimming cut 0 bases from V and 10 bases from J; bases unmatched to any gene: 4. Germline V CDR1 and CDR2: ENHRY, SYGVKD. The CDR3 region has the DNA TGTGCCATCAGTGAGTCCGGGGGACAGGGCGAGCAGTTCTTC. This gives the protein CAISESGGQGEQFF.

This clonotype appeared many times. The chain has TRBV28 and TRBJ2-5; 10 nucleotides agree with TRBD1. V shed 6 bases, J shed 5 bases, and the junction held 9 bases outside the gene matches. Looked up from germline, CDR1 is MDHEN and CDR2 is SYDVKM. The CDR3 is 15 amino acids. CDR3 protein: CASSPWDRGRETQYF. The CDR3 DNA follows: TGTGCCAGCAGCCCCTGGGACAGGGGAAGGGAGACCCAGTACTTC.

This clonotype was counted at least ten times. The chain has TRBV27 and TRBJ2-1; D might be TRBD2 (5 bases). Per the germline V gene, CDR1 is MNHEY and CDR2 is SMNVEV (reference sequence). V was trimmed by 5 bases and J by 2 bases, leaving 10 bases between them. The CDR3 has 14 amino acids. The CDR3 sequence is CASSRLAAYNEQFF. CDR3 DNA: TGTGCCAGCAGTCGGCTAGCAGCCTACAATGAGCAGTTCTTC.

The CDR3 DNA reads as TGTGCCAGCAGCGGTAGGGGGACTGTTGCTAGCACAGATACGCAGTATTTT. Its translation is CASSGRGTVASTDTQYF. This chain joins TRBV7-2 and TRBJ2-3; D is perhaps TRBD1 or TRBD2 (6 bases each). This CDR3 contains 17 residues. Trimming removed 5 bases from V and 0 bases from J, with 18 bases in between. From germline, CDR1 is SGHTA and CDR2 FQGNSA.

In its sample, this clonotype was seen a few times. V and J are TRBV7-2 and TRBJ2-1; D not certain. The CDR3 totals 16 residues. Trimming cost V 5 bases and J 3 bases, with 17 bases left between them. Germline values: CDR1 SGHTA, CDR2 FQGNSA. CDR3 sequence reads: CASSLTGPYRYNEQFF. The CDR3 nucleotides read TGTGCCAGCAGCCTTACCGGGCCCTATCGCTACAATGAGCAGTTCTTC.

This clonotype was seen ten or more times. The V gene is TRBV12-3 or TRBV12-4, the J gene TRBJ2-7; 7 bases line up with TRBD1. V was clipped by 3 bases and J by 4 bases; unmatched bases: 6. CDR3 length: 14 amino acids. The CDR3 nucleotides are TGTGCCAGCAGTTTCAGACCAGGGGGATACGAGCAGTACTTC. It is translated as CASSFRPGGYEQYF.

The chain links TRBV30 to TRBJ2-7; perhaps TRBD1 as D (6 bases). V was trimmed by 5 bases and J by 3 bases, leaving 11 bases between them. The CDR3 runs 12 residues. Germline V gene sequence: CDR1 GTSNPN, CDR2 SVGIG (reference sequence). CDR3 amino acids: CAWGQNDYEQYF. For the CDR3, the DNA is TGTGCCTGGGGACAGAATGACTACGAGCAGTACTTC.

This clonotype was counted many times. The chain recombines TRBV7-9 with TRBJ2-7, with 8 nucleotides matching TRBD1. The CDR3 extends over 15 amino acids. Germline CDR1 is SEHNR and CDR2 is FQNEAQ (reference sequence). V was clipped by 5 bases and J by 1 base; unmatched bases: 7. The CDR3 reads CASSQDRGRSYEQYV. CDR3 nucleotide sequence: TGTGCCAGCAGCCAAGACAGGGGTAGGTCCTACGAGCAGTACGTC.

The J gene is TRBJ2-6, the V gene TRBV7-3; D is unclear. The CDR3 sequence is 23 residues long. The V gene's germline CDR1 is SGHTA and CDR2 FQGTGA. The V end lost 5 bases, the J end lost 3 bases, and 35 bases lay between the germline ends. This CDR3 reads CASSPTRQDLRAVGRGGANVLTF. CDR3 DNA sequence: TGTGCCAGCAGCCCAACACGGCAGGATCTTCGGGCTGTTGGTCGTGGTGGGGCCAACGTCCTGACTTTC.